One and the same sample provided the 22 T cell receptor beta chains below, sequenced in a study of T cell changes during pregnancy in multiple sclerosis. Generated by immunoSEQ multiplex PCR, the TCRdb table keeps only in-frame clones and is missing some. In the table there are 20,000 to 25,000 clones, roughly 90% of which are singletons. The source material was CD8+ T cells from peripheral blood mononuclear cells, sampled in the second trimester of pregnancy. These receptors all stem from a female donor in good health, enrolled as a control in a pregnancy study.

In this sample, this clone turned up once. The rearrangement joins TRBV5-8 to TRBJ1-5; D is possibly TRBD1 (5 bases). Germline CDR1 reads SGHTS; CDR2 reads YDEGEE. The CDR3 runs 17 residues. The germline V and J ends were trimmed by 0 bases and 2 bases, with 15 bases remaining between them. Here the CDR3 reads CASSLAWGRVGNQPQHF. CDR3 nucleotides: TGTGCCAGCAGCTTGGCCTGGGGGAGGGTTGGCAATCAGCCCCAGCATTTT.

This chain uses TRBV5-1 with TRBJ2-3, with TRBD1 identical over 7 bases. Germline CDR1 and CDR2: SGHRS and YFSETQ. Germline trimming cut 2 bases from V and 6 bases from J; bases unmatched to any gene: 3. CDR3 length: 13 amino acids. The CDR3 nucleotides are TGCGCCAGCAGCTTAACAGGGGCGGATACGCAGTATTTT. Translated, it gives CASSLTGADTQYF.

The genes are TRBV7-2 and TRBJ1-1; D may be TRBD1 (5 bases). Germline assignment: CDR1 SGHTA and CDR2 FQGNSA. The CDR3 contains 15 residues. V was cut by 1 base and J by 4 bases, with 13 bases left in between. Here the CDR3 DNA reads TGTGCCAGCAGCTTAGATGTGAGCAGGGCCACTGAAGCTTTCTTT. This encodes CASSLDVSRATEAFF.

This rearrangement joins TRBV4-1 to TRBJ2-1; no clear D gene. This CDR3 contains 13 residues. V lost 0 bases to trimming and J lost 8 bases, with 8 bases between them. Germline V lookup: CDR1 MGHRA, CDR2 YSYEKL. The CDR3 DNA follows: TGCGCCAGCAGCCAAGAGCTAGGCGATGAGCAGTTCTTC. It translates to CASSQELGDEQFF.

The rearrangement links TRBV5-4 to TRBJ1-3, with D perhaps matching TRBD1 (6 bases). V lost 3 bases and J 0 bases, leaving 10 bases between the germline ends. The CDR3 is made up of 15 amino acids. The germline CDR1 and CDR2 sequences are SGHNT and YYREEE (reference sequence). Here the CDR3 DNA reads TGTGCCAGCAGCTCGACAGGTGACTCTGGAAACACCATATATTTT. This gives the protein CASSSTGDSGNTIYF.

The chain links TRBV15 to TRBJ2-3, with D possibly being TRBD2 (5 bases). Germline-derived CDR1 and CDR2 are LNHNV and YYDKDF (reference sequence). The CDR3 length is 16 residues. V was trimmed by 5 bases and J by 2 bases, leaving 17 bases between them. CDR3 in DNA: TGTGCCACCAGCGAAGCGGATCTAGCCGACACAGATACGCAGTATTTT. Its protein is CATSEADLADTDTQYF.

A remark on this clone: Other DNA sequences in this sample translate to the same CDR3. The CDR3 nucleotides are TGTGCCAGCAGCTTAGGGGGACAGTACTATGGCTACACCTTC. Amino acid sequence: CASSLGGQYYGYTF. The V gene is TRBV7-8, the J gene TRBJ1-2; 7 bases match TRBD1. The CDR3 loop spans 14 amino acids. CDR1 and CDR2 from the germline V gene are SGHVS and FQNEAQ. Trimming removed 1 base from V and 3 bases from J; junction bases left unmatched: 2.

This chain joins TRBV6-5 and TRBJ1-5; TRBD1 is a possible D gene (6 bases). Germline CDR1 reads MNHEY; CDR2 reads SVGAGI. The ends were cut back, 6 bases at V and 6 bases at J, with 15 bases in the middle. The CDR3 covers 14 residues. CDR3 in amino acids: CASSDTGFGQPQHF. CDR3 sequence (DNA): TGTGCCAGCAGCGATACAGGGTTTGGTCAGCCCCAGCATTTT.

In nucleotides, the CDR3 is TGTGCCAGCAGTTCCACGGAGGCAGGGGGCTCGAACACTGAAGCTTTCTTT. Translation: CASSSTEAGGSNTEAFF. This rearrangement joins TRBV7-9 to TRBJ1-1, with 8 bases matching TRBD1. The CDR3 covers 17 residues. V lost 6 bases to trimming and J lost 1 base; unmatched junction nucleotides: 13. The germline V gene encodes CDR1 SEHNR and CDR2 FQNEAQ (reference sequence).

This chain links TRBV27 with TRBJ2-5; D might be TRBD1 (6 bases). The germline gives CDR1 MNHEY, CDR2 SMNVEV (reference sequence). CDR3 length equals 17 residues. Trimming removed 4 bases at V and 2 bases at J, with 20 bases between. The DNA for the CDR3 is TGTGCCAGCAGTTCCTCGTCTCCGGACAGCAGGCAAGAGACCCAGTACTTC. The encoded protein is CASSSSSPDSRQETQYF.

This chain links TRBV29-1 with TRBJ1-1; TRBD1 matches at 9 bases. There are 13 residues in the CDR3. CDR1 SQVTM and CDR2 ANQGSEA come from the germline V gene. Germline trimming cut 6 bases from V and 0 bases from J; bases unmatched to any gene: 2. The chain's CDR3 is CSVTGGMNTEAFF. In nucleotides, the CDR3 is TGCAGCGTGACAGGGGGAATGAACACTGAAGCTTTCTTT.

The chain is built from TRBV27 and TRBJ1-1, with D hard to call. V shed 6 bases and J shed 0 bases, with 8 bases lying between them. From germline, CDR1 is MNHEY and CDR2 SMNVEV (reference sequence). This CDR3 spans 13 amino acids. This chain's CDR3 is CASRRGMNTEAFF. CDR3 nucleotide sequence: TGTGCCAGCAGACGGGGTATGAACACTGAAGCTTTCTTT.

V and J are TRBV27 and TRBJ1-1; 7 bases align to TRBD1. The germline gives CDR1 MNHEY, CDR2 SMNVEV (reference sequence). J was trimmed by 5 bases and V by 10 bases; bases with no gene match: 7. The length of the CDR3 is 12 residues. CDR3 in DNA: TGTGCCACCCGGACAGGCGGAACTGAAGCTTTCTTT. Translating it yields CATRTGGTEAFF.

The chain links TRBV27 to TRBJ1-4; D gene uncertain. This CDR3 spans 15 amino acids. V lost 6 bases to trimming and J lost 0 bases, with 11 bases between them. Germline-derived CDR1 and CDR2 are MNHEY and SMNVEV (reference sequence). DNA for the CDR3: TGTGCCAGCAGCCTCGGGTTGTCAACTAATGAAAAACTGTTTTTT. This encodes CASSLGLSTNEKLFF.

Within the sample, this clone is medium-sized (0.01 to 0.1%). V is TRBV6-4 and J is TRBJ2-1, with D tentatively TRBD2 (6 bases). V dropped 5 bases and J dropped 5 bases, with 13 bases sitting between them. Germline-derived CDR1 and CDR2 are MRHNA and SNTAGT. The CDR3 runs to 14 residues. The CDR3 DNA reads TGTGCCAGCAGTCCGGGACTTGACCACAATGAGCAGTTCTTC. It specifies CASSPGLDHNEQFF.

This chain links TRBV4-3 with TRBJ2-7; 11 positions match TRBD2. The CDR3 length is 16 residues. Per the germline V gene, CDR1 is LGHNA and CDR2 is YSLEER. V was pared by 4 bases and J by 2 bases, with 7 bases of the junction left unmatched. In DNA form, the CDR3 reads TGCGCCAGCAGCCCCGAGACTAGCGGGAACACCTACGAGCAGTACTTC. Translated, it gives CASSPETSGNTYEQYF.

The chain combines TRBV5-1 with TRBJ1-2, with TRBD1 matching over 9 bases. Germline CDR1 reads SGHRS; CDR2 reads YFSETQ. CDR3 length: 16 residues. With V trimmed by 3 bases and J by 8 bases, 14 bases remained unmatched. For the CDR3, the DNA is TGCGCCAGCAGCTCCGGGACAGGGCCCTTTCCTCGGGGCTACACCTTC. Encoded protein: CASSSGTGPFPRGYTF.

The J gene is TRBJ2-5, the V gene TRBV4-1; 9 bases fit TRBD1. The CDR3 runs 16 residues. The V gene's germline CDR1 is MGHRA and CDR2 YSYEKL. V was pared by 1 base and J by 5 bases, with 8 bases of the junction left unmatched. The CDR3 region is CASSQGLGTGSETQYF. The CDR3 coding sequence is TGCGCCAGCAGCCAAGGGTTAGGGACAGGGTCTGAGACCCAGTACTTC.

In nucleotides, the CDR3 is TGTGCCAGCAGCCAGGGGATGGGACAGGGTTCCGACGAGCAGTACTTC. This encodes CASSQGMGQGSDEQYF. The V gene is TRBV4-2, the J gene TRBJ2-7; TRBD1 matches at 9 bases. Germline lookup yields CDR1 LGHNA and CDR2 YNFKEQ. The CDR3 covers 16 residues. The trim removed 3 bases at V and 5 bases at J, leaving 11 bases unmatched.

This chain links TRBV15 with TRBJ2-3; TRBD1 is a possible D gene (5 bases). CDR1 is LNHNV, CDR2 YYDKDF, per germline (reference sequence). Trimming stripped 5 bases from V and 4 bases from J, with 16 bases between. CDR3 size: 15 residues. CDR3 sequence: CATSGAAPPSDTQYF. CDR3 bases: TGTGCCACCAGCGGGGCCGCGCCGCCTTCAGATACGCAGTATTTT.

The chain couples TRBV5-6 to TRBJ2-1; TRBD1 matches at 7 bases. CDR3 length equals 13 residues. With V trimmed by 7 bases and J by 6 bases, 7 bases remained unmatched. Germline assignment: CDR1 SGHDT and CDR2 YYEEEE. CDR3 sequence reads: CASPRRQGNEQFF. DNA of the CDR3: TGTGCCAGCCCCCGGCGACAGGGCAATGAGCAGTTCTTC.

This clone occurred a few times. The chain has TRBV4-2 and TRBJ1-5; perhaps TRBD1 as D (6 bases). This CDR3 contains 18 residues. Per the germline V gene, CDR1 is LGHNA and CDR2 is YNFKEQ. Trimming stripped 2 bases from V and 2 bases from J, with 19 bases between. CDR3 coding DNA: TGTGCCAGCAGCCAACTCCGTTCACAGGGAATCGGCAATCAGCCCCAGCATTTT. Amino acids: CASSQLRSQGIGNQPQHF.